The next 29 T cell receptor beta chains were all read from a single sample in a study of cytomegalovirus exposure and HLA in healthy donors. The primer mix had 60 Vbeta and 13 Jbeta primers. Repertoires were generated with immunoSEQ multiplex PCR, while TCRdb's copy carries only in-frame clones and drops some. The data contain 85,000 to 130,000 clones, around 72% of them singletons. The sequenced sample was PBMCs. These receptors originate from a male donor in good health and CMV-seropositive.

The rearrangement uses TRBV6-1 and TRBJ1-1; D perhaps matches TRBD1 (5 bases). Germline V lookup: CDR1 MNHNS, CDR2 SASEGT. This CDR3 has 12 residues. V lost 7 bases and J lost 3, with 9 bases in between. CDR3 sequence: CASTDSYTEAFF. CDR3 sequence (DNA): TGTGCCAGCACAGACAGCTACACTGAAGCTTTCTTT.

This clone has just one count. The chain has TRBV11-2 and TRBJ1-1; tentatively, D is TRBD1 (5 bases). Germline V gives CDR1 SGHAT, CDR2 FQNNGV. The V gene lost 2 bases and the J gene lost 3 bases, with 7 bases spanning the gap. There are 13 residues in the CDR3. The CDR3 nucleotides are TGTGCCAGCAGCTTACAGGGTGACACTGAAGCTTTCTTT. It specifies CASSLQGDTEAFF.

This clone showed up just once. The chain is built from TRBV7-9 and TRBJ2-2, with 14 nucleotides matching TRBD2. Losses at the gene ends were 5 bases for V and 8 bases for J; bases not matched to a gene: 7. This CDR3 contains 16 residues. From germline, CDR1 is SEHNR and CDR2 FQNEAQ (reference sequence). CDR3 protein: CASSQGLAGASGELFF. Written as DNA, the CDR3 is TGTGCCAGCAGCCAGGGACTAGCGGGGGCATCGGGGGAGCTGTTTTTT.

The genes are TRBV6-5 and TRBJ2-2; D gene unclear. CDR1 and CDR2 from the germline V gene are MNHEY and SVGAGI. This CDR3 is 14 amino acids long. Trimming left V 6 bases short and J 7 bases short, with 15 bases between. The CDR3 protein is CASSSPSSGGELFF. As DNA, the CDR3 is TGTGCCAGCAGCTCCCCCAGCTCGGGCGGGGAGCTGTTTTTT.

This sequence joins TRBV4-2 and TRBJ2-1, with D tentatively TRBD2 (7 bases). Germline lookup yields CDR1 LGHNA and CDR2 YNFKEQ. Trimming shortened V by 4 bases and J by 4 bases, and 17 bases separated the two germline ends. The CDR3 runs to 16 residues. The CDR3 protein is CASSLRDYGQYNEQFF. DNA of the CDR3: TGTGCCAGCAGCCTAAGGGACTATGGACAGTACAATGAGCAGTTCTTC.

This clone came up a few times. Here the CDR3 DNA reads TGTGCCAGCAGTGGGGGACGGATAGGGGGGACCCAGTACTTC. This gives the protein CASSGGRIGGTQYF. J is TRBJ2-5 and V is TRBV6-5; maybe TRBD1 (6 bases). The V end was cut by 5 bases, the J end by 7 bases, with 17 bases between. The CDR3 totals 14 residues. CDR1 is MNHEY and CDR2 is SVGAGI in the germline V gene.

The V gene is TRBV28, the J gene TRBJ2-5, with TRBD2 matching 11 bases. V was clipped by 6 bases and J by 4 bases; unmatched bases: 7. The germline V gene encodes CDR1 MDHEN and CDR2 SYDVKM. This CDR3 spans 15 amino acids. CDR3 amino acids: CASSLAGGSRETQYF. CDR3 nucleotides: TGTGCCAGCAGCTTAGCGGGGGGGAGTCGAGAGACCCAGTACTTC.

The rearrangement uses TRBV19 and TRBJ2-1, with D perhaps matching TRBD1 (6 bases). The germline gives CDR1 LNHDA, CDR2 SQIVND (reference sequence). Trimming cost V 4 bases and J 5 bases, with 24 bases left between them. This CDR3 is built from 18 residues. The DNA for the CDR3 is TGTGCCAGTAGTACCGACAGGTCAATGGGTCTACAAAACAATGAGCAGTTCTTC. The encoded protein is CASSTDRSMGLQNNEQFF.

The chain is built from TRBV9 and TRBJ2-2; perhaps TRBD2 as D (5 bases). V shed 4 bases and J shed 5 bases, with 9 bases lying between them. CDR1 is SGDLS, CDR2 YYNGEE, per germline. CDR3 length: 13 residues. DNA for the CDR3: TGTGCCAGCAGCAAGTGGGAGACCGGGGAGCTGTTTTTT. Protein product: CASSKWETGELFF.

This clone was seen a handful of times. DNA of the CDR3: TGTGCCAGCAGCGTAGAGGAGGGGAACACTGAAGCTTTCTTT. It is translated as CASSVEEGNTEAFF. The gene calls are TRBV9 and TRBJ1-1, with no clear D. Germline V lookup: CDR1 SGDLS, CDR2 YYNGEE. V was shortened by 0 bases and J by 1 base, with 7 bases between the two germline ends. The CDR3 spans 14 residues.

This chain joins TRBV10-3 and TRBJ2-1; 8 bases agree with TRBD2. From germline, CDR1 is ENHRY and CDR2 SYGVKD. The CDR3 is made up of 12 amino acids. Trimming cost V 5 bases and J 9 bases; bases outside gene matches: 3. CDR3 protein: CAISREGPEQFF. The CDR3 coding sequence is TGTGCCATCAGTCGGGAGGGCCCTGAGCAGTTCTTC.

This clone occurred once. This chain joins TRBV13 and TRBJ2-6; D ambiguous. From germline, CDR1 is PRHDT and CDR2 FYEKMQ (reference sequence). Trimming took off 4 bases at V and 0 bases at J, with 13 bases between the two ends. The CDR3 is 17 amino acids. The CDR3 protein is CASSSPLRSSGANVLTF. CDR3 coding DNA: TGTGCCAGCAGCTCACCCCTGCGGAGCTCTGGGGCCAACGTCCTGACTTTC. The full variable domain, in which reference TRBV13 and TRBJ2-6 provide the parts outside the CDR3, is AAGVIQSPRHLIKEKRETATLKCYPIPRHDTVYWYQQGPGQDPQFLISFYEKMQSDKGSIPDRFSAQQFSDYHSELNMSSLELGDSALYFCASSSPLRSSGANVLTFGAGSRLTVL.

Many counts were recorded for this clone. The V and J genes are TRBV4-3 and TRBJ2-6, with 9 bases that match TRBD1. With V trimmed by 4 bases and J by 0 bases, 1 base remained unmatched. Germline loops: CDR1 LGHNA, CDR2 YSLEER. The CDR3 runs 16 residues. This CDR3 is CASSPGQGSGANVLTF. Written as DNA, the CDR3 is TGCGCCAGCAGCCCGGGACAGGGCTCTGGGGCCAACGTCCTGACTTTC.

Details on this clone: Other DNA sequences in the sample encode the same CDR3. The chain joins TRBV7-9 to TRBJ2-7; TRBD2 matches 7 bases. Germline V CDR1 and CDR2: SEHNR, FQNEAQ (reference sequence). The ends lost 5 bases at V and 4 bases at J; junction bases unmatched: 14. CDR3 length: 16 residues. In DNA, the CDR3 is TGTGCCAGCAGCCTAGATGAAGGCGGGAGCTCTTACGAGCAGTACTTC. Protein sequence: CASSLDEGGSSYEQYF.

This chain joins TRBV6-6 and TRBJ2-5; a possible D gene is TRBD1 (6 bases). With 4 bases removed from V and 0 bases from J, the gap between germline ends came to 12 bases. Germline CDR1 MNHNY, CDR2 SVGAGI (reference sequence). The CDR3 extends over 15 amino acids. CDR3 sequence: CASSLTGTYQETQYF. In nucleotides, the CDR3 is TGTGCCAGCAGTTTAACAGGGACGTACCAAGAGACCCAGTACTTC.

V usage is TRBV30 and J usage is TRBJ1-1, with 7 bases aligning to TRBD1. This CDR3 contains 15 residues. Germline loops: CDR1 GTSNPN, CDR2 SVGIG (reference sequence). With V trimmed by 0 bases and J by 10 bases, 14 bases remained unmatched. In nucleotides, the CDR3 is TGTGCCTGGAGTGTACCTGGCAGGGGGGTAATAGTAGCTTTCTTT. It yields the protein CAWSVPGRGVIVAFF. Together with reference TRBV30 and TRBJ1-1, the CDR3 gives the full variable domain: SQTIHQWPATLVQPVGSPLSLECTVEGTSNPNLYWYRQAAGRGLQLLFYSVGIGQISSEVPQNLSASRPQDRQFILSSKKLLLSDSGFYLCAWSVPGRGVIVAFFGQGTRLTVV.

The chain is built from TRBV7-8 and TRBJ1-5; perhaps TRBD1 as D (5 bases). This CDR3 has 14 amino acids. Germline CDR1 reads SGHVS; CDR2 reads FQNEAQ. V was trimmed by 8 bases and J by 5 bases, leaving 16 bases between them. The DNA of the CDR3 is TGTGCCAGCTCGAATGGCAGGGAGGATCAGCCCCAGCATTTT. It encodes CASSNGREDQPQHF.

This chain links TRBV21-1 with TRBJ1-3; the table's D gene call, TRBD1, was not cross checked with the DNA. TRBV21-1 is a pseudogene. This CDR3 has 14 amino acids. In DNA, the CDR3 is TGTGCCAGCAGAGACAGGGGGTGGGGAAACACCATATATTTT. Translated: CASRDRGWGNTIYF.

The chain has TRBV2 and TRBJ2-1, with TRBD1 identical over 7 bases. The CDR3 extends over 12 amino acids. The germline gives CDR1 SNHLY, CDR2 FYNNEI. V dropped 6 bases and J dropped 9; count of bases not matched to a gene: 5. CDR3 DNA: TGTGCCAGCAGAAGCGACAGGGTTGAGCAGTTCTTC. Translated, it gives CASRSDRVEQFF.

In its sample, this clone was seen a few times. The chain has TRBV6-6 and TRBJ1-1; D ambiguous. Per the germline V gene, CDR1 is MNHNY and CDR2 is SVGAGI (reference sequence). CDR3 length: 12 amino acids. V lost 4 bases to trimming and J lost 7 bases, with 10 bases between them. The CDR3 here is CASSWRGDEAFF. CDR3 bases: TGTGCCAGCAGTTGGCGAGGAGATGAAGCTTTCTTT.

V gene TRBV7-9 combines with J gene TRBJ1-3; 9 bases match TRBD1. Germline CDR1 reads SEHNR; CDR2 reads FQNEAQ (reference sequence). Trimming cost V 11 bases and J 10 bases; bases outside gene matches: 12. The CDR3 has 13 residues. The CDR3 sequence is CAATGGREGTIYF. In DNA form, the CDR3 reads TGTGCCGCGACAGGGGGACGCGAAGGGACCATATATTTT.

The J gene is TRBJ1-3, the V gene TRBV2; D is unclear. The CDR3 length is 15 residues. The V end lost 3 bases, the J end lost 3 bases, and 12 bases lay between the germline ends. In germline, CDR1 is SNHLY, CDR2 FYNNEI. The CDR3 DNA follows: TGTGCCAGCAGTGAGCAGGTGTTCGGTGGAAACACCATATATTTT. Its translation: CASSEQVFGGNTIYF.

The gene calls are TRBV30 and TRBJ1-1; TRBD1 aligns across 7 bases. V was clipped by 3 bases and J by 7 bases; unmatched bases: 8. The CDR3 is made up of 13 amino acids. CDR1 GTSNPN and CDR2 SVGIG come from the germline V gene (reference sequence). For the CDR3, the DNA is TGTGCCTGGAGACAAGACAGGGAGGTTGAAGCTTTCTTT. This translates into CAWRQDREVEAFF.

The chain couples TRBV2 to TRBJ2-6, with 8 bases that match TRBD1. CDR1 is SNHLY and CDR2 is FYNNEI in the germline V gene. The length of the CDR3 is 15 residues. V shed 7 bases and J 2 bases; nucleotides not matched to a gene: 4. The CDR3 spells CASTSRGPGANVLTF. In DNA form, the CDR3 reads TGTGCCAGCACCTCCAGGGGGCCTGGGGCCAACGTCCTGACTTTC.

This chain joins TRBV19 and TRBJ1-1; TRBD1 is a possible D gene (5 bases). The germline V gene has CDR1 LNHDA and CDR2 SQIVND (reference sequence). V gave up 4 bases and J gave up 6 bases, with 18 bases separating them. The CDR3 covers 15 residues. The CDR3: CASSTGLGSVAEAFF. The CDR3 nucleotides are TGTGCCAGTAGTACGGGACTTGGTTCCGTTGCTGAAGCTTTCTTT.

The CDR3 nucleotides are TGTGCCAGCAGCCAAGGGACAGGGTTGGCCTACTTC. Translating gives CASSQGTGLAYF. V gene TRBV13 combines with J gene TRBJ2-7; 9 bases map to TRBD1. Germline V lookup: CDR1 PRHDT, CDR2 FYEKMQ (reference sequence). The CDR3 sequence is 12 residues long. The trim removed 5 bases at V and 13 bases at J, leaving 9 bases unmatched.

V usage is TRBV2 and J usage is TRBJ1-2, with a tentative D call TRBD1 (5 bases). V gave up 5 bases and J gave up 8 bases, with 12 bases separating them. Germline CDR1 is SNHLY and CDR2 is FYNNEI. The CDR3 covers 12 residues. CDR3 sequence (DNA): TGTGCCAGCAGTTTGGACACGAGCGGCTACACCTTC. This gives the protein CASSLDTSGYTF.

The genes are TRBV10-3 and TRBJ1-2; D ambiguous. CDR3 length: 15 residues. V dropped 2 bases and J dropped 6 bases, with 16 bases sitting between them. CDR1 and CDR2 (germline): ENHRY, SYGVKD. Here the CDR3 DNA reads TGTGCCATCAGTGAGGCAGTGGGAGGGATGGATGGCTACACCTTC. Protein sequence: CAISEAVGGMDGYTF.

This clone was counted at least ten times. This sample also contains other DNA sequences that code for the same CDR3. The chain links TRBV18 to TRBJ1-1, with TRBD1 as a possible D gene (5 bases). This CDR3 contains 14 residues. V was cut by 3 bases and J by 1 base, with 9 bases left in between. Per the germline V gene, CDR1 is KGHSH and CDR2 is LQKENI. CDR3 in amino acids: CASSPTGENTEAFF. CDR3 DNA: TGTGCCAGCTCACCTACAGGTGAGAACACTGAAGCTTTCTTT.